The source of this T cell receptor beta chain is a study of Ad26.COV2.S vaccination and SARS-CoV-2 variants (dated by TCRdb to about 2021). About the study as a whole: Vaccine-arm donors came from COV1001, a multicentre, randomized, double-blind, placebo-controlled phase I-IIa trial of Ad26.COV2.S in healthy adults. Trial participants were randomized into five groups of five, in which low-dose or high-dose Ad26.COV2.S was given once or twice, or placebo was given on both occasions. TCRbeta repertoire sequencing was used to assess the specificity and breadth of SARS-CoV-2-reactive T cell receptors after Ad26.COV2.S vaccination. Throughout the experiments and outcome assessment, investigators stayed blinded to trial group allocation. Ad26.COV2.S was administered intramuscularly at 5 x 10^10 or 1 x 10^11 viral particles, either as a single shot or as two shots given 56 days apart. A total of 32 samples were included in the TCR-sequenced set, comprising about 20 Ad26.COV2.S vaccine recipients, 5 placebo recipients and 8 SARS-CoV-2 convalescent individuals. Results the study describes overall, beyond this receptor: The study was not powered to compare responses between vaccine doses or regimens. Higher spike-specific TCR breadth was observed in Ad26.COV2.S recipients than in placebo recipients (P = 0.0014). The authors noted that the TCR breadth and depth analyses may have underestimated total T cell responses. After vaccination, substantial breadth of spike-specific CD8+ and CD4+ T cell responses was reported. Vaccine and placebo recipients had similar non-spike TCR breadth, a finding consistent with the vaccine containing only spike.

TCRbeta CDR3 regions were sequenced with the immunoSEQ Assay. After extraction, genomic DNA underwent amplification by bias-controlled multiplex PCR, followed by high-throughput sequencing. For the original study's pipeline: Collapsing and filtering of sequences were performed to quantify the absolute abundance of each unique TCRbeta CDR3 region. T cell fraction was estimated by normalizing TCRbeta template counts to usable DNA, which was measured by amplifying reference genes present in all nucleated cells. Repertoire TCRs were annotated as SARS-CoV-2-specific by exact matching of V gene, CDR3 amino acid sequence and J gene to a known reactive TCR set. MIRA supplied the reference SARS-CoV-2 TCR set, which was filtered for enrichment in COVID-19-positive ImmuneCODE repertoires so that public or cross-reactive TCRs were removed. Based on the MIRA antigens, annotated TCRs were further analysed at the level of specific ORF or position within ORF. Depth was the summed frequency of annotated unique rearrangements, while breadth was defined as annotated unique rearrangements over total unique productive rearrangements. Two-sided Wilcoxon rank-sum tests were used to compare TCR breadth between groups. The table was pulled from immuneACCESS by TCRdb, which kept in-frame rearrangements only. Such tables lose some clones; where checked, under half of the loss comes from unresolved V genes, and the rest has no known cause. V and J calls and clone size are as listed in that table; D and trimming were resolved from the DNA. The sample has hundreds of thousands of clones on record, around 92% of them singletons. In total, the top ten clones hold about 1.5% of the sample.

Reading the label with the study, this specimen's treatment or condition is: some 20 received Ad26.COV2.S at low or high dose, single or two shots; five or six received placebo; per-sample allocation not given. Repertoires of vaccine and placebo recipients were sequenced from samples taken on day 63 after the first injection. In Cohort 1b, around 23 adults aged 18-55 years were enrolled at a single site in Boston, USA, between 29 July and 7 August 2020. Ad26.COV2.S was a replication-incompetent adenovirus type 26 vector expressing a prefusion-stabilized SARS-CoV-2 spike protein from the original Wuhan strain. A distance of 10 bases separates the germline ends of V and J, which lose 1 base and 5 bases respectively. CDR1 and CDR2 are drawn from the germline V gene: MGHRA, YSYEKL. The CDR3 starts with the cysteine, ends with the phenylalanine, and has 14 residues. Only the CDR3 DNA stays, 42 bases, in frame from base 1.

For this clone: This receptor's antigen is unknown. Per-base qualities were not stored, and no clone one base away is much larger.

The chain employs TRBV4-1 and TRBJ2-3; the D gene lacks a confident call. The sample was peripheral blood, taken in a trial of Ad26.COV2.S vaccine versus placebo. The sequence was obtained from a person aged 18-60 years who received the Ad26.COV2.S COVID-19 vaccine or a placebo. The encoded CDR3 is CASSQGRALDTQYF. The DNA sequence is TGCGCCAGCAGCCAAGGACGGGCGTTAGATACGCAGTATTTT.